This T cell receptor (beta chain) was recovered during a study of CD8 T cells in Susac syndrome. An input of about 0.5 to 1 ug of RNA was subjected to reverse transcription using random hexamers. The CDR3 of TCR beta was amplified by immunoSEQ multiplex PCR across 54 Vbeta and 13 Jbeta. TCRdb passed the immunoSEQ multiplex PCR reads through MiXCR, listing each CDR3 protein once. The sample includes about 300,000 distinct CDR3 sequences, around 92% of them seen just once. The multiple sclerosis control cohort comprised treatment-naive individuals presenting with stable or active relapsing-remitting disease. V lost 5 bases, J lost 8 bases, and 8 bases stayed unmatched. Looked up from germline, CDR1 is MNHEY and CDR2 is SVGEGT. The CDR3 totals 14 residues.

The clonotype was recovered from a human donor with multiple sclerosis. Sequencing used CD4+ T cells from PBMCs. V and J are TRBV6-2 or TRBV6-3 and TRBJ2-1; 8 positions match TRBD2. The chain's CDR3 is CASSGLAGFDEQFF. CDR3 nucleotides: TGTGCCAGCAGTGGCTTAGCGGGATTCGATGAGCAGTTCTTC.